One and the same sample provided the 14 T cell receptor beta chains below, sequenced in a study of T cells in Graves' hyperthyroidism and ophthalmopathy. Amplified TCR beta CDR3 regions derived from RNA transcripts. The study used the HTBI primer set for a first-round RT-PCR of the TCR CDR3. A single record per CDR3 protein comes from TCRdb applying MiXCR to the multiplex PCR reads. The table lists fewer than 500,000 distinct CDR3 sequences, 14% to 15% of them singletons. Sequencing used blood. All receptors derive from a man aged 18-30 years with Graves' ophthalmopathy.

This clonotype was counted ten times or more. V gene TRBV11-3 combines with J gene TRBJ2-1; D is undetermined. Germline CDR1 SGHNT, CDR2 YENEEA. The CDR3 runs 13 residues. V was cut by 5 bases and J by 3 bases, with 8 bases left in between. The CDR3 here is CASSTGSYNEQFF. CDR3 DNA sequence: TGTGCCAGCAGCACTGGTAGCTACAATGAGCAGTTCTTC.

This clonotype was observed at least ten times. This sequence joins TRBV2 and TRBJ2-7; D is unresolved. The length of the CDR3 is 11 residues. V was pared by 6 bases and J by 6 bases, with 9 bases between. CDR1 is SNHLY, CDR2 FYNNEI, per germline. CDR3 coding DNA: TGTGCCAGCAGCCTTCACGGCGAGCAGTACTTC. Translating it yields CASSLHGEQYF.

This clonotype was seen ten or more times. This chain links TRBV12-3 or TRBV12-4 with TRBJ2-3; D might be TRBD2 (6 bases). The ends were cut back, 5 bases at V and 6 bases at J, with 18 bases in the middle. The CDR3 extends over 15 amino acids. CDR3 sequence reads: CASSPQLAALDTQYF. The DNA of the CDR3 is TGTGCCAGCAGTCCGCAACTAGCTGCTCTCGATACGCAGTATTTT.

This clonotype was seen only a few times. A much larger clone lies one base from this, so it may be a read error. V and J are TRBV5-6 and TRBJ2-1, with D possibly called TRBD1 or TRBD2 (5 bases each). The CDR3 contains 15 residues. The germline V gene encodes CDR1 SGHDT and CDR2 YYEEEE. V dropped 2 bases and J dropped 7 bases, with 16 bases sitting between them. The CDR3 sequence is CASSFLSGTGNEQFF. In DNA, the CDR3 is TGTGCCAGCAGCTTTTTGTCAGGGACCGGGAATGAGCAGTTCTTC.

This chain joins TRBV30 and TRBJ1-6; D is unclear. V was cut by 1 base and J by 8 bases, with 9 bases left in between. CDR1 is GTSNPN, CDR2 SVGIG, per germline (reference sequence). The CDR3 contains 13 residues. The CDR3 DNA follows: TGTGCCTGGAGTGAGGGCAGTTATTCACCCCTCCACTTT. Translation: CAWSEGSYSPLHF. Based on the CDR3 plus reference TRBV30 and TRBJ1-6, the full variable domain is SQTIHQWPATLVQPVGSPLSLECTVEGTSNPNLYWYRQAAGRGLQLLFYSVGIGQISSEVPQNLSASRPQDRQFILSSKKLLLSDSGFYLCAWSEGSYSPLHFGNGTRLTVT.

This clonotype was observed at least ten times. J is TRBJ2-7 and V is TRBV11-2; D is ambiguous. Germline CDR1 and CDR2: SGHAT and FQNNGV. V gave up 1 base and J gave up 6 bases, with 10 bases separating them. There are 13 residues in the CDR3. CDR3: CASSLATQTEQYF. CDR3 DNA sequence: TGTGCCAGCAGCTTAGCTACTCAGACCGAGCAGTACTTC.

This clonotype was seen more than once but under ten times. The rearrangement uses TRBV25-1 and TRBJ1-1, with unresolved D. Germline values: CDR1 MGHDK, CDR2 SYGVNS. Trimming took off 6 bases at V and 2 bases at J, with 7 bases between the two ends. The CDR3 runs to 12 residues. For the CDR3, the DNA is TGTGCCAGCAGGGAGCGAAACACTGAAGCTTTCTTT. Amino acids: CASRERNTEAFF.

This clonotype was observed many times. The chain carries TRBV10-3 and TRBJ2-1, with D tentatively TRBD1 or TRBD2 (5 bases each). V was clipped by 8 bases and J by 8 bases, with 19 bases between them. The CDR3 spans 14 residues. The germline V gene has CDR1 ENHRY and CDR2 SYGVKD. CDR3: CAISGDPEYDEQFF. For the CDR3, the DNA is TGTGCCATCTCTGGGGACCCGGAGTACGATGAGCAGTTCTTC.

This clonotype appeared many times. This sequence joins TRBV15 and TRBJ1-1; 7 nucleotides line up with TRBD1. The junction had 10 bases not matched to a gene; V was cut back by 0 bases and J by 6 bases. The CDR3 loop spans 16 amino acids. Germline V CDR1 and CDR2: LNHNV, YYDKDF (reference sequence). CDR3 bases: TGTGCCACCAGCAGAGATAAGGGGGCTTCTTTCGCTGAAGCTTTCTTT. It specifies CATSRDKGASFAEAFF.

This clonotype was detected ten times or more. The chain is built from TRBV6-6 and TRBJ2-5, with no clear D. Germline V gene lookup returns CDR1 MNHNY and CDR2 SVGAGI (reference sequence). The CDR3 sequence is 16 residues long. V dropped 1 base and J dropped 5 bases, with 17 bases sitting between them. The CDR3 here is CASSYFLVPWRETQYF. The CDR3 DNA is TGTGCCAGCAGTTACTTCCTAGTACCGTGGCGGGAGACCCAGTACTTC.

This chain joins TRBV9 and TRBJ2-1; D remains unclear. The CDR3 is 12 amino acids. Germline-derived CDR1 and CDR2 are SGDLS and YYNGEE. V was pared by 0 bases and J by 6 bases, with 4 bases between. The CDR3 DNA reads as TGTGCCAGCAGCGTAGCAACCAATGAGCAGTTCTTC. Its translation: CASSVATNEQFF.

This clonotype came up once. This chain links TRBV28 with TRBJ2-2; D is unresolved. Germline loops: CDR1 MDHEN, CDR2 SYDVKM. V was cut by 1 base and J by 7 bases, with 16 bases left in between. The CDR3 is made up of 16 amino acids. The CDR3 sequence: CASSLSVFGAGGELFF. In nucleotides, the CDR3 is TGTGCCAGCAGTTTATCGGTTTTTGGTGCAGGCGGGGAGCTGTTTTTT.

This clonotype was observed many times. The chain carries TRBV6-1 and TRBJ1-5; D unresolved. The V end was cut by 8 bases, the J end by 5 bases, with 10 bases between. The germline V gene has CDR1 MNHNS and CDR2 SASEGT. The CDR3 extends over 12 amino acids. CDR3 loop: CASVSFDQPQHF. The CDR3 nucleotides are TGTGCCAGCGTCAGTTTTGATCAGCCCCAGCATTTT.

This clonotype was counted a few times. V and J are TRBV20-1 and TRBJ1-6; D unclear. Germline CDR1 DFQATT, CDR2 SNEGSKA (reference sequence). The CDR3 spans 13 residues. Trimming removed 2 bases from V and 2 bases from J, with 4 bases in between. The chain's CDR3 is CSARSAYNSPLHF. The CDR3 DNA reads as TGCAGTGCTAGAAGTGCCTATAATTCACCCCTCCACTTT.